These 28 T cell receptor beta chains were sequenced from one sample in a study of blood T cell repertoires in COVID-19. TCRdb's copy holds only in-frame clones and misses some; the assay was immunoSEQ multiplex PCR. The sample has 150,000 to 200,000 clones, about 86% seen once. The sample was PBMCs or T cells enriched from blood (not recorded which). Receptors were obtained from a middle-aged man who had recovered from COVID-19.

The J gene is TRBJ2-3, the V gene TRBV7-6; D might be TRBD2 (5 bases). The V end lost 1 base, the J end lost 0 bases, and 8 bases lay between the germline ends. The CDR3 has 15 residues. Looked up from germline, CDR1 is SGHVS and CDR2 is FNYEAQ. The CDR3 loop is CASSLVRRSTDTQYF. The CDR3 coding sequence is TGTGCCAGCAGCTTAGTCCGGAGGAGCACAGATACGCAGTATTTT.

The chain has TRBV9 and TRBJ1-1; no reliable D call. V lost 3 bases, J lost 5 bases, and 17 bases lay in between. The CDR3 consists of 15 residues. Germline assignment: CDR1 SGDLS and CDR2 YYNGEE. The chain's CDR3 is CASSADQVSRTEAFF. CDR3 nucleotide sequence: TGTGCCAGCAGCGCCGACCAGGTGTCACGTACTGAAGCTTTCTTT.

The rearrangement joins TRBV12-3 or TRBV12-4 to TRBJ1-1; 7 bases are a match to TRBD1. V dropped 8 bases and J dropped 4; count of bases not matched to a gene: 7. The CDR3 spans 13 residues. Here the CDR3 DNA reads TGTGCCAGCCGACAGGGTGGTGGCACTGAAGCTTTCTTT. Protein product: CASRQGGGTEAFF.

This clone was recorded once. The genes are TRBV25-1 and TRBJ2-1; D may be TRBD2 (5 bases). The V gene lost 1 base and the J gene lost 0 bases, with 13 bases spanning the gap. Germline V lookup: CDR1 MGHDK, CDR2 SYGVNS. CDR3 length equals 17 residues. The CDR3 DNA follows: TGTGCCAGCAGTGAATTGGTTCTAGGGAGCTCCTACAATGAGCAGTTCTTC. Protein sequence: CASSELVLGSSYNEQFF.

The CDR3 reads CASSLGDRDLETQYF. Written as DNA, the CDR3 is TGCGCCAGCAGCTTGGGGGACCGGGACTTAGAGACCCAGTACTTC. The chain links TRBV5-1 to TRBJ2-5, with D perhaps matching TRBD2 (6 bases). V shed 0 bases and J shed 4 bases, with 13 bases lying between them. Looked up from germline, CDR1 is SGHRS and CDR2 is YFSETQ. The CDR3 has 15 amino acids.

The chain employs TRBV6-5 and TRBJ1-6; 9 bases align to TRBD1. Trimming took 5 bases from V and 6 from J; bases not matched to a gene: 5. Per germline, CDR1 MNHEY and CDR2 SVGAGI. This CDR3 comprises 15 residues. The chain's CDR3 is CASSTYRGPNSPLHF. For the CDR3, the DNA is TGTGCCAGCAGTACTTACAGGGGGCCTAATTCACCCCTCCACTTT.

The chain recombines TRBV19 with TRBJ1-2; 7 bases are a match to TRBD1. CDR3 size: 17 residues. The V gene's germline CDR1 is LNHDA and CDR2 SQIVND (reference sequence). J gave up 3 bases and V 3 bases, and 13 bases lay outside the gene matches. The CDR3 DNA reads as TGTGCCAGTAGTATGATCCGAACCGGGACAGAGTACTATGGCTACACCTTC. Translation: CASSMIRTGTEYYGYTF.

The J gene is TRBJ1-1, the V gene TRBV11-3; D gene unclear. The CDR3 totals 15 residues. The germline V gene encodes CDR1 SGHNT and CDR2 YENEEA. Trimming took off 1 base at V and 1 base at J, with 10 bases between the two ends. The CDR3: CASSLGNSQNTEAFF. For the CDR3, the DNA is TGTGCCAGCAGCTTAGGGAACAGTCAGAACACTGAAGCTTTCTTT.

J is TRBJ2-7 and V is TRBV4-2; D remains unclear. The CDR3 totals 15 residues. Germline CDR1 LGHNA, CDR2 YNFKEQ. Deletions cut 0 bases from V and 3 bases from J, with 12 bases between. DNA of the CDR3: TGTGCCAGCAGCCAAGATAGAGGAAGAGGCTACGAGCAGTACTTC. It codes for CASSQDRGRGYEQYF.

The chain is built from TRBV12-3 or TRBV12-4 and TRBJ2-7; 8 bases fit TRBD1. J lost 7 bases, V lost 9 bases, and 8 bases had no gene match. The CDR3 consists of 12 residues. CDR3 coding DNA: TGTGCCAGTCAGGGGGCCCCAGGTGAGCAGTACTTC. Protein product: CASQGAPGEQYF.

The chain uses TRBV11-2 and TRBJ2-4; D gene unclear. From germline, CDR1 is SGHAT and CDR2 FQNNGV. Trimming removed 5 bases from V and 0 bases from J, with 20 bases in between. This CDR3 is 18 amino acids long. The CDR3 region has the DNA TGTGCCAGCAGCCCGCTAGATGTCCCCCAGTTAGCCAAAAACATTCAGTACTTC. It is translated as CASSPLDVPQLAKNIQYF.

CDR3 loop: CASSSTRRGGSGANVLTF. In DNA form, the CDR3 reads TGTGCCAGCAGCTCCACTCGCAGGGGCGGGTCTGGGGCCAACGTCCTGACTTTC. The genes are TRBV11-3 and TRBJ2-6; maybe TRBD1 (6 bases). The ends were cut back, 4 bases at V and 1 base at J, with 17 bases in the middle. CDR3 length: 18 amino acids. Germline V gives CDR1 SGHNT, CDR2 YENEEA.

CDR3 bases: TGCGCCAGCAGCCAAGATTTGGCAGGCCCTCGGGGTTCACCCCTCCACTTT. This gives the protein CASSQDLAGPRGSPLHF. The chain has TRBV4-1 and TRBJ1-6, with D hard to call. Between the trimmed V and J ends, which lost 0 bases and 9 bases, there was a span of 18 bases. CDR1 is MGHRA, CDR2 YSYEKL, per germline. There are 17 residues in the CDR3.

This clone has a single count. The V gene is TRBV18, the J gene TRBJ1-1; 7 nucleotides agree with TRBD1. The CDR3 is 15 amino acids. Germline CDR1 KGHSH, CDR2 LQKENI. The V gene end was trimmed by 6 bases and the J gene end by 2 bases; junction bases not matched to a gene: 9. CDR3 nucleotide sequence: TGTGCCAGCTCGCCTACAGGACAGGTTAACACTGAAGCTTTCTTT. Translating gives CASSPTGQVNTEAFF.

The rearrangement links TRBV28 to TRBJ2-2; tentatively, D is TRBD1 (6 bases). Trimming pared 8 bases from V and 1 base from J, leaving 11 bases between. The V gene's germline CDR1 is MDHEN and CDR2 SYDVKM. This CDR3 is 14 amino acids long. CDR3 in amino acids: CASATGQNTGELFF. CDR3 nucleotides: TGTGCCAGCGCCACGGGACAGAACACCGGGGAGCTGTTTTTT.

The chain employs TRBV4-1 and TRBJ1-2; D is unclear. The germline gives CDR1 MGHRA, CDR2 YSYEKL. Trimming pared 1 base from V and 7 bases from J, leaving 13 bases between. The CDR3 has 14 amino acids. The CDR3 nucleotides are TGCGCCAGCAGCCAAGCCCGGGAAGCGGGTGGCTACACCTTC. It yields the protein CASSQAREAGGYTF.

CDR3 bases: TGTGCCAGCGACAATAAATTGATTAATGAAAAACTGTTTTTT. Translated, it gives CASDNKLINEKLFF. This rearrangement joins TRBV6-5 to TRBJ1-4; no definite D call. V was cut by 8 bases and J by 4 bases, with 14 bases left in between. The CDR3 runs 14 residues. Germline loops: CDR1 MNHEY, CDR2 SVGAGI.

The V call is TRBV10-2, the J call TRBJ1-6; a weak D match, TRBD1 (5 bases). Trimming removed 6 bases from V and 5 bases from J, with 14 bases in between. CDR3 size: 15 residues. From germline, CDR1 is WSHSY and CDR2 SAAADI. CDR3 residues: CASRDQGIDNSPLHF. DNA for the CDR3: TGCGCCAGCAGGGATCAGGGAATTGATAATTCACCCCTCCACTTT.

The chain links TRBV5-1 to TRBJ1-1, with 11 bases matching TRBD1. CDR1 is SGHRS and CDR2 is YFSETQ in the germline V gene. The CDR3 is made up of 15 amino acids. The trim removed 4 bases at V and 3 bases at J, leaving 5 bases unmatched. The CDR3 DNA reads as TGCGCCAGCAGCAGGACAGGGGGCCTAGACACTGAAGCTTTCTTT. This encodes CASSRTGGLDTEAFF.

This clone has just a few counts. J is TRBJ1-6 and V is TRBV5-1, with D perhaps TRBD1 (6 bases). This CDR3 has 15 amino acids. The germline V gene encodes CDR1 SGHRS and CDR2 YFSETQ. The germline V and J ends were trimmed by 3 bases and 4 bases, with 11 bases remaining between them. The DNA of the CDR3 is TGCGCCAGCAGCTACCAACAGGGTTATAATTCACCCCTCCACTTT. This sequence encodes CASSYQQGYNSPLHF.

The CDR3 loop reads CASRPGQGSYNSPLHF. The CDR3 DNA reads TGCGCCAGCAGACCGGGACAGGGCTCCTATAATTCACCCCTCCACTTT. V usage is TRBV5-1 and J usage is TRBJ1-6, with 9 bases matching TRBD1. The V gene's germline CDR1 is SGHRS and CDR2 YFSETQ. Trimming took 5 bases from V and 0 from J; bases not matched to a gene: 3. This CDR3 has 16 residues.

This chain uses TRBV9 with TRBJ1-2; 7 nucleotides align to TRBD1. The germline V gene has CDR1 SGDLS and CDR2 YYNGEE. Trimming cost V 4 bases and J 6 bases; bases outside gene matches: 9. This CDR3 contains 14 residues. CDR3 nucleotide sequence: TGTGCCAGCAGCCCTCGGACAGGTTGGGATGGCTACACCTTC. Residues: CASSPRTGWDGYTF.

This rearrangement joins TRBV5-1 to TRBJ1-6, with no clear D. The germline CDR1 and CDR2 sequences are SGHRS and YFSETQ. V lost 0 bases and J 4 bases, leaving 8 bases between the germline ends. CDR3 length equals 15 residues. CDR3 amino acids: CASSLGTTYNSPLHF. CDR3 DNA: TGCGCCAGCAGCTTGGGGACTACTTATAATTCACCCCTCCACTTT.

The chain carries TRBV11-2 and TRBJ2-5; 9 nucleotides align to TRBD2. Germline lookup yields CDR1 SGHAT and CDR2 FQNNGV. V lost 0 bases, J lost 4 bases, and 9 bases stayed unmatched. CDR3 length: 17 residues. Written as DNA, the CDR3 is TGTGCCAGCAGCTTAGAAGTGCTAGCGGGGATGAGAGAGACCCAGTACTTC. Its protein product is CASSLEVLAGMRETQYF.

This clone appeared once. The J gene is TRBJ1-6, the V gene TRBV27; 9 bases line up with TRBD1. V was clipped by 6 bases and J by 9 bases; unmatched bases: 12. In germline, CDR1 is MNHEY, CDR2 SMNVEV (reference sequence). CDR3 length: 16 amino acids. CDR3 sequence: CASSWGPGTGSSPLHF. The CDR3 nucleotides read TGTGCCAGCAGCTGGGGACCCGGGACAGGGTCTTCACCCCTCCACTTT.

This chain connects TRBV5-1 to TRBJ1-1; D gene uncertain. CDR1 and CDR2 from the germline V gene are SGHRS and YFSETQ. This CDR3 spans 14 amino acids. Trimming shortened V by 4 bases and J by 5 bases, and 15 bases separated the two germline ends. DNA for the CDR3: TGCGCCAGCAGCCCAGGCGGGAGTTGGACTGAAGCTTTCTTT. Protein: CASSPGGSWTEAFF.

The chain has TRBV13 and TRBJ1-1; unclear D gene. V was clipped by 5 bases and J by 1 base, with 8 bases between them. CDR3 length: 13 amino acids. Germline values: CDR1 PRHDT, CDR2 FYEKMQ (reference sequence). The CDR3 DNA follows: TGTGCCAGCAGCCTCTCAGGGAACACTGAAGCTTTCTTT. Amino acids: CASSLSGNTEAFF.

This clone was counted once. The rearrangement links TRBV24-1 to TRBJ2-2; 7 bases are a match to TRBD2. This CDR3 is 16 amino acids long. V was pared by 1 base and J by 5 bases, with 6 bases of the junction left unmatched. Germline CDR1 is KGHDR and CDR2 is SFDVKD. The CDR3 spells CATSDFPAGLTGELFF. Written as DNA, the CDR3 is TGTGCCACCAGTGATTTCCCAGCGGGGTTGACCGGGGAGCTGTTTTTT.